Presented here are 14 T cell receptor beta chains from one specimen sequenced in a study of OX40 agonist ivuxolimab in advanced cancers. Library preparation employed the immunoSEQ multiplex PCR assay. What TCRdb holds here is the immuneACCESS table cut down to in-frame rearrangements. Part of the clones is not present; checked against another copy, under half of the missing clones reflect an unresolved V gene, and the others are unexplained. The table for this sample lists around 35,000 clones; 65% to 80% of them were counted only once. More than 9.5% of the sample lies in the top ten. This material consisted of CD4+ or CD8+ T cells sorted from blood, taken in a trial of the OX40 agonist ivuxolimab. The source is an adult with an advanced solid tumor such as melanoma, head and neck, liver or kidney cancer.

This clone was seen a single time. This chain joins TRBV30 and TRBJ2-7; 10 bases match TRBD2. Germline assignment: CDR1 GTSNPN and CDR2 SVGIG (reference sequence). V dropped 6 bases and J dropped 6; count of bases not matched to a gene: 11. This CDR3 has 14 amino acids. The CDR3 sequence: CACTSGVGQVEQYF. The CDR3 nucleotides read TGTGCCTGCACTAGCGGGGTGGGTCAGGTCGAGCAGTACTTC.

The V gene is TRBV7-6, the J gene TRBJ2-2; 7 positions match TRBD2. With V trimmed by 4 bases and J by 2 bases, 1 base remained unmatched. Germline V gene sequence: CDR1 SGHVS, CDR2 FNYEAQ. The CDR3 runs 14 residues. The CDR3 DNA reads as TGTGCCAGCAGCTCGGGACTAAACACCGGGGAGCTGTTTTTT. This codes for CASSSGLNTGELFF.

This clone appeared a few times. This chain links TRBV19 with TRBJ2-7; a possible D gene is TRBD2 (6 bases). This CDR3 has 14 amino acids. The V and J ends lost 2 bases and 4 bases respectively, with 12 bases between them. Per germline, CDR1 LNHDA and CDR2 SQIVND (reference sequence). CDR3 nucleotides: TGTGCCAGTAGTATAACCGGGGGAATATACGAGCAGTACTTC. This gives the protein CASSITGGIYEQYF.

The V call is TRBV11-2, the J call TRBJ2-3; 9 bases map to TRBD2. Germline lookup yields CDR1 SGHAT and CDR2 FQNNGV. This CDR3 contains 15 residues. J was trimmed by 3 bases and V by 6 bases; bases with no gene match: 7. The CDR3 region has the DNA TGTGCCAGCAGGACGGGACTAGCAGAAACAGATACGCAGTATTTT. It translates to CASRTGLAETDTQYF.

The chain employs TRBV7-3 and TRBJ2-2; D not resolved. V shed 3 bases and J shed 6 bases, with 8 bases lying between them. CDR3 size: 13 residues. Germline values: CDR1 SGHTA, CDR2 FQGTGA. The CDR3 loop is CASSFGLAGELFF. CDR3 nucleotides: TGTGCCAGCAGCTTTGGGCTTGCCGGGGAGCTGTTTTTT.

This clone was seen more than once but under ten times. The chain is built from TRBV10-3 and TRBJ2-3; D gene ambiguous. V lost 0 bases and J 0 bases, leaving 10 bases between the germline ends. The CDR3 is made up of 16 amino acids. Per the germline V gene, CDR1 is ENHRY and CDR2 is SYGVKD. The CDR3 DNA reads as TGTGCCATCAGTGAGTCGGACGGTTTTAGCACAGATACGCAGTATTTT. It codes for CAISESDGFSTDTQYF.

The V and J genes are TRBV7-2 and TRBJ1-5, with D hard to call. V was clipped by 4 bases and J by 0 bases, with 10 bases between them. Germline CDR1 is SGHTA and CDR2 is FQGNSA. The CDR3 spans 15 residues. Written as DNA, the CDR3 is TGTGCCAGCAGCTCCGGGCCTGTTAGCAATCAGCCCCAGCATTTT. Translation gives CASSSGPVSNQPQHF.

The chain links TRBV5-1 to TRBJ1-1, with a possible D match to TRBD1 (5 bases). The length of the CDR3 is 14 residues. Germline lookup yields CDR1 SGHRS and CDR2 YFSETQ. V gave up 0 bases and J gave up 3 bases, with 9 bases separating them. The CDR3 loop reads CASSLAGGDTEAFF. In DNA form, the CDR3 reads TGCGCCAGCAGCTTGGCTGGGGGGGACACTGAAGCTTTCTTT.

The chain joins TRBV2 to TRBJ1-4; 10 nucleotides match TRBD1. The CDR3 has 15 residues. V gave up 3 bases and J gave up 5 bases; unmatched junction bases: 3. Germline V gene lookup returns CDR1 SNHLY and CDR2 FYNNEI. The CDR3 loop is CASSERGQGNEKLFF. CDR3 nucleotide sequence: TGTGCCAGCAGTGAGAGGGGACAGGGGAATGAAAAACTGTTTTTT.

The chain is built from TRBV30 and TRBJ2-3; 10 nucleotides match TRBD1. V lost 4 bases and J lost 5; bases outside the gene matches: 6. Germline V lookup: CDR1 GTSNPN, CDR2 SVGIG (reference sequence). The CDR3 runs 14 residues. The CDR3: CAWKRQGAGDTQYF. DNA of the CDR3: TGTGCCTGGAAGAGACAGGGGGCGGGAGATACGCAGTATTTT.

The chain joins TRBV6-1 to TRBJ2-5; 7 nucleotides match TRBD1. This CDR3 has 16 residues. V lost 3 bases, J lost 2 bases, and 9 bases stayed unmatched. Looked up from germline, CDR1 is MNHNS and CDR2 is SASEGT. DNA for the CDR3: TGTGCCAGCAGTGATTTTACAGGGGAAGGTCAAGAGACCCAGTACTTC. Residues: CASSDFTGEGQETQYF.

The V and J genes are TRBV23-1 and TRBJ2-5; TRBD2 aligns across 9 bases. TRBV23-1 is flagged as an ORF with uncertain function. This CDR3 has 17 residues. J gave up 4 bases and V 0 bases, and 9 bases lay outside the gene matches. The CDR3 loop is CASSQSRSGGRLETQYF. The CDR3 nucleotides read TGCGCCAGCAGTCAATCCCGTAGCGGGGGACGTCTAGAGACCCAGTACTTC.

Only a few counts were recorded for this clone. The chain carries TRBV30 and TRBJ1-1, with D perhaps TRBD1 (5 bases). The CDR3 is 13 amino acids. From germline, CDR1 is GTSNPN and CDR2 SVGIG (reference sequence). The V gene lost 5 bases and the J gene lost 11 bases, with 21 bases spanning the gap. In nucleotides, the CDR3 is TGTGCCTGGGAACGCCAGGGAACGCGGGGGGCTTTCTTT. Translating it yields CAWERQGTRGAFF.

This clone has a single count. This chain connects TRBV28 to TRBJ2-7; 10 bases are a match to TRBD1. V trimming: 4 bases; J trimming: 2 bases; junction bases outside the gene matches: 8. The CDR3 is made up of 16 amino acids. Germline V gene data show CDR1 as MDHEN and CDR2 as SYDVKM. The CDR3 loop is CASSSYGTGEAYEQYF. The CDR3 coding sequence is TGTGCCAGCAGTTCCTATGGGACAGGGGAAGCCTACGAGCAGTACTTC. The variable domain in full, with the rest retrieved from reference TRBV28 and TRBJ2-7, is DVKVTQSSRYLVKRTGEKVFLECVQDMDHENMFWYRQDPGLGLRLIYFSYDVKMKEKGDIPEGYSVSREKKERFSLILESASTNQTSMYLCASSSYGTGEAYEQYFGPGTRLTVT.